The 2 T cell receptor beta chains below come from one sample, sequenced in a study of cytomegalovirus exposure and HLA in healthy donors. PCR primers comprised 60 Vbeta and 13 Jbeta primers. The protocol was immunoSEQ multiplex PCR, while the TCRdb copy is restricted to in-frame clones and leaves out a portion. The table includes 150,000 to 200,000 clones, over 65% detected once. Sequenced: PBMCs. These TCRs come from a man younger than 30 in good health and CMV-seropositive.

This clone was counted a single time. The chain recombines TRBV15 with TRBJ1-5, with D maybe TRBD1 (6 bases). V shed 2 bases and J shed 3 bases, with 20 bases lying between them. There are 18 residues in the CDR3. The V gene's germline CDR1 is LNHNV and CDR2 YYDKDF (reference sequence). DNA of the CDR3: TGTGCCACCAGCAGATCCCCCAAGAGCAGGGGCCACAATCAGCCCCAGCATTTT. Protein product: CATSRSPKSRGHNQPQHF. Filled out from reference TRBV15 and TRBJ1-5, the complete variable domain reads DAMVIQNPRYQVTQFGKPVTLSCSQTLNHNVMYWYQQKSSQAPKLLFHYYDKDFNNEADTPDNFQSRRPNTSFCFLDIRSPGLGDTAMYLCATSRSPKSRGHNQPQHFGDGTRLSIL.

The V call is TRBV5-1, the J call TRBJ1-1, with TRBD1 matching 8 bases. The V gene's germline CDR1 is SGHRS and CDR2 YFSETQ. The CDR3 runs 15 residues. V was clipped by 5 bases and J by 1 base; unmatched bases: 7. The CDR3, as DNA: TGCGCCAGCAGAAAGCTACAGGGGGGGAACACTGAAGCTTTCTTT. Amino acids: CASRKLQGGNTEAFF.